This TCR beta chain was captured in a study of T cell repertoires in cytomegalovirus infection. For the study at large: The authors used CMV epitopes that were HLA-C-restricted (recently identified) and HLA-B-restricted (well studied). Public TCR beta signatures indicated both CMV infection and matching HLA type. Study outcomes and limitations: The response measured ex vivo was dominated by TCR beta clonotypes (HLA-C-restricted and CMV-specific).

Germline CDR1 reads SGHVS; CDR2 reads FNYEAQ. The V end lost 5 bases, the J end lost 9 bases, and 26 bases lay between the germline ends. CDR3 length: 17 residues. TCRdb ran MiXCR on the reads and lists one entry per CDR3 protein. Of some 480,000 distinct CDR3 sequences listed, roughly a third are singletons. Remarks on this clonotype: Its target is unknown.

V and J are TRBV7-6 and TRBJ2-1; D may match TRBD1 or TRBD2 (6 bases each). The receptor's source is a human donor in good health (CMV status not recorded). Some clones in this sample may be carry-over from other donors' samples. Sequenced here: cultured PBMCs, sampled from culture after CMV antigen stimulation. CDR3 protein: CASSQPYHGGNRGEQFF. In nucleotides, the CDR3 is TGTGCCAGCAGCCAACCCTACCACGGGGGCAATAGGGGTGAGCAGTTCTTC.